This TCR beta chain was documented in a study of blood T cell repertoires in COVID-19. Study-level information: Sample material is recorded as cDNA or gDNA derived from T cells, B-cell-depleted T cells, or PBMCs.

Some clones are missing from TCRdb's copy, which holds only in-frame ones; the method was immunoSEQ multiplex PCR. This repertoire shows a few hundred thousand clones, approximately 85% found once; its top ten account for around 5.5%. The germline V gene has CDR1 MGHRA and CDR2 YSYEKL. The CDR3 is 19 residues long. Trimming removed 3 bases at V and 2 bases at J, with 26 bases between. Input material: peripheral blood. The clonotype comes from a man aged 45 to 65 with active or convalescent COVID-19. V usage is TRBV4-1 and J usage is TRBJ2-7, with a tentative D call TRBD2 (5 bases). The chain's CDR3 is CASSQDPRSGGLYTYEQYF. CDR3 DNA: TGCGCCAGCAGCCAGGACCCCAGATCCGGAGGACTGTACACCTACGAGCAGTACTTC.